A single sample gave rise to the 2 T cell receptor beta chains below, sequenced in a study of CD8 T cells in ankylosing spondylitis. Whole-study results and caveats: Ankylosing spondylitis blood seemed to carry a telltale TCR beta motif made of under 10 highly homologous variants.

TCRdb re-called the 5' RACE reads through MiXCR, storing one row per CDR3 protein. The repertoire holds fewer than 550,000 distinct CDR3 sequences, approximately 5.3% seen once, with 3% to 4.5% in the top ten. These TCRs' antigens remain unknown. Sequencing input: blood, either unsorted or a sorted T cell fraction (not recorded which). The receptors come from a male donor with ankylosing spondylitis.

This clonotype was recorded many times. This sequence joins TRBV5-5 and TRBJ2-7; D is unresolved. Trimming pared 0 bases from V and 1 base from J, leaving 8 bases between. Per germline, CDR1 SGHKS and CDR2 YYEKEE (reference sequence). The CDR3 spans 14 residues. The CDR3 here is CASSLGYGSYEQYF. The CDR3 nucleotides read TGTGCCAGCAGCTTGGGGTACGGTTCCTACGAGCAGTACTTC. Using reference TRBV5-5 and TRBJ2-7 for the parts outside the CDR3, the full variable domain is DAGVTQSPTHLIKTRGQQVTLRCSPISGHKSVSWYQQVLGQGPQFIFQYYEKEERGRGNFPDRFSARQFPNYSSELNVNALLLGDSALYLCASSLGYGSYEQYFGPGTRLTVT.

The table lists this clonotype with a few counts. The CDR3 region is CASRAAPPGNEKLFF. CDR3 bases: TGTGCCAGCAGAGCCGCCCCGCCGGGGAATGAAAAACTGTTTTTT. The chain uses TRBV12-3 or TRBV12-4 and TRBJ1-4; no reliable D call. The V gene lost 6 bases and the J gene lost 5 bases, with 16 bases spanning the gap. The CDR3 runs to 15 residues.